This T cell receptor beta chain was sequenced for a study of blood T cell repertoires in COVID-19. The method was immunoSEQ multiplex PCR; TCRdb's version includes in-frame clones alone and lacks a portion of them. The profile shows just over 75,000 clones, about 83% of them singletons. This clone was counted a single time. The clonotype originates from a man between 45 and 60 years old with acute or convalescent COVID-19. The specimen was peripheral blood.

The CDR3 bases are TGTGCCTGCCCTGGGGGGACTGGAAACACCATATATTTT. Translating it yields CACPGGTGNTIYF. The chain has TRBV30 and TRBJ1-3, with a tentative D call TRBD1 (5 bases). There are 13 residues in the CDR3. Deletions cut 6 bases from V and 2 bases from J, with 11 bases between. Germline CDR1 and CDR2: GTSNPN and SVGIG (reference sequence). Drawing the rest from reference TRBV30 and TRBJ1-3, the complete variable domain is SQTIHQWPATLVQPVGSPLSLECTVEGTSNPNLYWYRQAAGRGLQLLFYSVGIGQISSEVPQNLSASRPQDRQFILSSKKLLLSDSGFYLCACPGGTGNTIYFGEGSWLTVV.